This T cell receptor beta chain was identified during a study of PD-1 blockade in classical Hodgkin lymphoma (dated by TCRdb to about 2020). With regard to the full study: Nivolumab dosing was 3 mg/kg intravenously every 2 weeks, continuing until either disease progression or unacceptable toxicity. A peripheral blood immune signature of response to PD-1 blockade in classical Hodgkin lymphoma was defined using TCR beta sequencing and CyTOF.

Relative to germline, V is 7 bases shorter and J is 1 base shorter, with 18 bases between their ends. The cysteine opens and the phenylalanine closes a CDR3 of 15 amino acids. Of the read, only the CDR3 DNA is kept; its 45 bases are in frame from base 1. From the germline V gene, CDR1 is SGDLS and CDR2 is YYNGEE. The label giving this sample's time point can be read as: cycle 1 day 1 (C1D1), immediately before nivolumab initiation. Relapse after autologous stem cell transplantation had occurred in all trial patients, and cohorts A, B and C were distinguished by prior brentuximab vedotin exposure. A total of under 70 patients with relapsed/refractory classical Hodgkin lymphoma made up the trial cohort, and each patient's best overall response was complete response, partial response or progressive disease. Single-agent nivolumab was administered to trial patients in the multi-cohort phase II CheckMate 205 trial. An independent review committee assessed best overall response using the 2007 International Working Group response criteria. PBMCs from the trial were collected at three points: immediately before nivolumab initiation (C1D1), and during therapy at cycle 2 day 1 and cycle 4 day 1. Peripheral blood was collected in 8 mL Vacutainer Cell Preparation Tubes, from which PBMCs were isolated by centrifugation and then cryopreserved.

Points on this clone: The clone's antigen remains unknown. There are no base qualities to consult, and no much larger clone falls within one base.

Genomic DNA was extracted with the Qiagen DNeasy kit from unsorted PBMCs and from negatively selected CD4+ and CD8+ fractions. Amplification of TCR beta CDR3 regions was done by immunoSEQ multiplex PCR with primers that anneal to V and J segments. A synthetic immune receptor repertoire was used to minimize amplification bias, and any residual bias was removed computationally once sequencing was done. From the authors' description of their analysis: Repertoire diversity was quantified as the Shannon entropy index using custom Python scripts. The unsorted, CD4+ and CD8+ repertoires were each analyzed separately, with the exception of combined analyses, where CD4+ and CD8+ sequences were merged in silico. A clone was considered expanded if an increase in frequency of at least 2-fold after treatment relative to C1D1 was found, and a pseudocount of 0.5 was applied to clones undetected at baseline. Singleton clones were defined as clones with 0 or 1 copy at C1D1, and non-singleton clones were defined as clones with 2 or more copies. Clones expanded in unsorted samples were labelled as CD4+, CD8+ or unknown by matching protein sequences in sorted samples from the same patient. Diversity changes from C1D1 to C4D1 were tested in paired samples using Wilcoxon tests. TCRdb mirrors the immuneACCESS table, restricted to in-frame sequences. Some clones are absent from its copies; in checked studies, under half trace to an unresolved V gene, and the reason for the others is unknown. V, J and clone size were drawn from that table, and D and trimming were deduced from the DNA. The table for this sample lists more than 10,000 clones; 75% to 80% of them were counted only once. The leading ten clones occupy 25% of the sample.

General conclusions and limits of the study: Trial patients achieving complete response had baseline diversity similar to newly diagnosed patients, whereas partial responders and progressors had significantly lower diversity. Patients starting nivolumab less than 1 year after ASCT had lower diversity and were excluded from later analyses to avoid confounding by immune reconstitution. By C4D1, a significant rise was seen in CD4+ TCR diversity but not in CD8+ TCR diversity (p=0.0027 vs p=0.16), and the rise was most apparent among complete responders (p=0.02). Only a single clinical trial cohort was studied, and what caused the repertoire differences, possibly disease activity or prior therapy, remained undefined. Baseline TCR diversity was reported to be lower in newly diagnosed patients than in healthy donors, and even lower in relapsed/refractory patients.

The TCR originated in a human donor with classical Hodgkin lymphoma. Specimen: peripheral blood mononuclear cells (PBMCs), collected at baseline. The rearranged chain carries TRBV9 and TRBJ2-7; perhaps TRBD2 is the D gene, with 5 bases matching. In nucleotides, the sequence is TGTGCCAGCGGGCCGCGGGCGGAAAAGTCCTACGAGCAGTACTTC. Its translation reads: CASGPRAEKSYEQYF.